This T cell receptor beta chain is drawn from a study of blood T cell repertoires in COVID-19. Study-wide context: Sites in the United States, Italy and Spain provided acute and convalescent COVID-19 samples.

The CDR3 totals 12 residues. V lost 5 bases and J 7 bases, leaving 11 bases between the germline ends. Germline V gene lookup returns CDR1 SGHVS and CDR2 FQNEAQ. Assay: immunoSEQ multiplex PCR; the TCRdb copy retains only in-frame clones and omits some. The sample lists roughly 50,000 clones, approximately 87% occurring once. The material sequenced was peripheral blood. The clonotype was recovered from a woman aged 55-70 years with acute or convalescent COVID-19. The chain employs TRBV7-8 and TRBJ1-2; D might be TRBD1 (5 bases). CDR3 bases: TGTGCCAGCAGCCCAGTGGGGGGTGGCTACACCTTC. Amino acid sequence: CASSPVGGGYTF.